This T cell receptor beta chain was captured in a study of blood T cells in healthy people across ages. V was shortened by 2 bases and J by 1 base, with 8 bases between the two germline ends. The CDR3 sequence is 14 residues long. CDR1 and CDR2 (germline): WNHNN, SYGVQD (reference sequence). Using a J-beta primer mix together with a sample-barcoded 5' primer, a second PCR was run for roughly 6 to 12 cycles. TCRdb independently ran MiXCR on the 5' RACE reads; one entry per CDR3 protein. The sample comprises over a million distinct CDR3 sequences, 45% of which are singletons, and approximately 17% rests with the top ten.

The chain joins TRBV10-1 to TRBJ2-5, with unresolved D. The sequenced material came from blood. The receptor's source is a woman aged 55-69 years in good health. DNA of the CDR3: TGCGCCAGCAGTGAGACACAAGGCCAAGAGACCCAGTACTTC. Translation gives CASSETQGQETQYF.